This T cell receptor beta chain is from a study of T-cell reconstitution after alpha-beta-depleted transplantation in children. Study results and limitations: Newly made T cells mostly supplied T-cell counts and diversity one year after transplant. Where alpha-beta T cells came from about two months after transplant was reportedly several hundred expanded graft clones.

This CDR3 spans 12 amino acids. V was trimmed by 3 bases and J by 10 bases, leaving 10 bases between them. Concerning this clonotype itself: What it binds is not known.

Unique molecular identifiers featured in how the TCRbeta library was prepared. One entry per CDR3 protein results from TCRdb running MiXCR on the PCR reads. Found here are over 45,000 distinct CDR3 sequences, roughly 45% of them singletons; the top ten hold nearly 98%. The starting material was PBMCs, mostly from graft donor cells, obtained 360 days after TCRalphabeta/CD19-depleted stem cell transplant. V is TRBV12-3 or TRBV12-4 and J is TRBJ2-1, with D tentatively TRBD1 or TRBD2 (5 bases each). This clonotype was obtained from a male patient aged 5 to 17 who had a stem cell transplant for acute lymphoblastic leukemia, so the T cells may come from the graft donor. CDR3 in DNA: TGTGCCAGCAGTTTTATAGGGGACGAGCAGTTCTTC. It codes for CASSFIGDEQFF.